These T cell receptor beta chains were read from a single sample in a study of vaccination effects on CD4 cells after COVID-19. Using immunoSEQ multiplex PCR, the repertoire was profiled, and TCRdb retains in-frame clones only, with some absent. The sample yields about 34,000 clones, 73% seen once. The antigens of these receptors remain unknown. The sample in question was CD4+ T cells from PBMCs cultured with a peptide pool, obtained before COVID-19 vaccination. The source of these receptors is a human donor who had a prior SARS-CoV-2 infection. Both conserved end residues are part of each CDR3. D genes are given only for firm matches. Clone size appears in some rows only: once, few, many, or a class for an expanded clone.

abundance | j_gene | d_gene | v_gene | CDR3nt | CDR3aa
NA | TRBJ1-2 | TRBD1 | TRBV14 | TGTGCCAGCAGCCCCCGGACAGGGGATGGCTACACCTTC | CASSPRTGDGYTF
few | TRBJ1-1 | NA | TRBV5-4 | TGTGCCAGCAGCGAGCACATGAACACTGAAGCTTTCTTT | CASSEHMNTEAFF
NA | TRBJ1-1 | NA | TRBV19 | TGTGCCAGTAGTATACGACTACTGGGGGCTGAAGCTTTCTTT | CASSIRLLGAEAFF
NA | TRBJ1-1 | NA | TRBV7-2 | TGTGCCAGCAGCCCGACCGGGACTAGACGCGACACTGAAGCTTTCTTT | CASSPTGTRRDTEAFF
NA | TRBJ1-6 | NA | TRBV7-9 | TGTGCCAGCAGCTTATCTTCGGGTTTTGTCGATTCACCCCTCCACTTT | CASSLSSGFVDSPLHF
NA | TRBJ2-7 | NA | TRBV18 | TGTGCCAGCTCACCCCGGCAGGGAGAAGGCTACGAGCAGTACTTC | CASSPRQGEGYEQYF
NA | TRBJ2-5 | NA | TRBV27 | TGTGCCAGCAGTTTATTTGCGTTGGGGGGGGAGCAGGGGAAGGGGGAGACCCAGTACTTC | CASSLFALGGEQGKGETQYF
NA | TRBJ2-6 | NA | TRBV7-2 | TGTGCCAGCAGCTTATCGGTTGGGACCCCTTCTGGGGCCAACGTCCTGACTTTC | CASSLSVGTPSGANVLTF
few | TRBJ2-3 | TRBD2 | TRBV7-9 | TGTGCCAGCAGACGTACTAGCGGGAGGGCCGTAGATACGCAGTATTTT | CASRRTSGRAVDTQYF
once | TRBJ2-1 | TRBD1 | TRBV7-2 | TGTGCCAGCAGCTACCTGCCGGGACAGGACAATGAGCAGTTCTTC | CASSYLPGQDNEQFF
NA | TRBJ1-5 | NA | TRBV30 | TGTGCCTGGAGTGGTAATAGCAATCAGCCCCAGCATTTT | CAWSGNSNQPQHF
NA | TRBJ2-1 | TRBD1 | TRBV19 | TGTGCCAGTAGCTTAGGGACAGGGGGTTACAATGAGCAGTTCTTC | CASSLGTGGYNEQFF
NA | TRBJ1-2 | NA | TRBV5-1 | TGCGCCAGCAGCTTACGGGACGGATCAGCTAACTATGGCTACACCTTC | CASSLRDGSANYGYTF
once | TRBJ1-1 | NA | TRBV6-6 | TGTGCCAGCAGTCCTCCCTCGGGGGGAGCTTTCTTT | CASSPPSGGAFF
NA | TRBJ2-1 | TRBD2 | TRBV4-3 | TGCGCCAGCAGCCGACGACTAGCGGAGAGCTCCTACAATGAGCAGTTCTTC | CASSRRLAESSYNEQFF
once | TRBJ2-1 | TRBD2 | TRBV5-4 | TGTGCCAGCAGCCGGGGGGGCAGAGCGGGAGATGAAGGTGAGCAGTTCTTC | CASSRGGRAGDEGEQFF
NA | TRBJ1-1 | NA | TRBV10-2 | TGCGCCAGCAGTGAGAGTTGGACATCCACTGAAGCTTTCTTT | CASSESWTSTEAFF
NA | TRBJ1-1 | NA | TRBV12-3/TRBV12-4 | TGTGCCAGCACCTGGTTGGAGAACACTGAAGCTTTCTTT | CASTWLENTEAFF
NA | TRBJ1-5 | NA | TRBV3-1/TRBV3-2 | TGTGCCAGCAGCCCAGGCCGGGCCGACAATCAGCCCCAGCATTTT | CASSPGRADNQPQHF
NA | TRBJ1-4 | TRBD1 | TRBV4-3 | TGCGCCAGCAGCCAACGCGGGACAGCCTTTGCAACTAATGAAAAACTGTTTTTT | CASSQRGTAFATNEKLFF
NA | TRBJ1-6 | NA | TRBV11-3 | TGTGCCAGCAGCTCCCTCTGGTACCGGGGCACCTCACCCCTCCACTTT | CASSSLWYRGTSPLHF
NA | TRBJ1-1 | TRBD1 | TRBV5-1 | TGCGCCAGCAGCGACCTAGGGGGCGGGACTGAAGCTTTCTTT | CASSDLGGGTEAFF
NA | TRBJ2-3 | NA | TRBV5-4 | TGTGCCAGCAGCGTGGGGGGGGGCCTTTCAGATACGCAGTATTTT | CASSVGGGLSDTQYF
once | TRBJ2-3 | NA | TRBV19 | TGTGCCAGTAGTTACCTTAGCGCGGGCACAGATACGCAGTATTTT | CASSYLSAGTDTQYF
NA | TRBJ2-3 | TRBD1 | TRBV7-2 | TGTGCCAGCAGGACAACCGGGACAGGGGACGGCACAGATACGCAGTATTTT | CASRTTGTGDGTDTQYF
NA | TRBJ2-7 | NA | TRBV20-1 | TGCAGTGCTAGTTCGGGCGGGGGCCCTTCCTACGAGCAGTACTTC | CSASSGGGPSYEQYF
NA | TRBJ1-4 | NA | TRBV5-1 | TGCGCCAGCAGAGCCGCAACTAATGAAAAACTGTTTTTT | CASRAATNEKLFF
NA | TRBJ1-5 | NA | TRBV7-5 | TGTGCCAGAAGGAGACAGTATAGCAATCAGCCCCAGCATTTT | CARRRQYSNQPQHF
NA | TRBJ1-6 | TRBD1 | TRBV12-5 | TGTGCTAGTGGTTTGGATACAGGGGAGTCACCCCTCCACTTT | CASGLDTGESPLHF
NA | TRBJ2-3 | TRBD1 | TRBV5-4 | TGTGCCAGCAGCTCTACCGGACAGGGGGGAGATACGCAGTATTTT | CASSSTGQGGDTQYF
NA | TRBJ1-6 | NA | TRBV7-3 | TGTGCCAGCAGCTTAAGGAGTGGGTATAATTCACCCCTCCACTTT | CASSLRSGYNSPLHF
NA | TRBJ1-1 | NA | TRBV5-1 | TGCGCCAGTGGAACTGGACAGCTCGGCGCCAAAGCTTTCTTT | CASGTGQLGAKAFF
NA | TRBJ1-3 | NA | TRBV3-1/TRBV3-2 | TGTGCCAGCAGCCCAGAACGGACCGATCCCGCTGGAAACACCATATATTTT | CASSPERTDPAGNTIYF
NA | TRBJ2-5 | TRBD2 | TRBV5-4 | TGTGCCAGCAGCTCCGGAATTAGCGGGGGGGCCGTTAGGCAAGAGACCCAGTACTTC | CASSSGISGGAVRQETQYF
NA | TRBJ2-3 | NA | TRBV30 | TGTGCCTGGAGTGGGGCAGGTATGACAGATACGCAGTATTTT | CAWSGAGMTDTQYF
NA | TRBJ2-1 | NA | TRBV20-1 | TGCAGTGCTAGTGGTCCGGGGGGCAGGGGGACCTACAATGAGCAGTTCTTC | CSASGPGGRGTYNEQFF
NA | TRBJ2-7 | TRBD2 | TRBV13 | TGTGCCAGCAGCCAAGGACTAGCGAGTTTCAGCTCCTACGAGCAGTACTTC | CASSQGLASFSSYEQYF
NA | TRBJ1-5 | NA | TRBV19 | TGTGCCAGTAGTATTAATTTGGATCAGCCCCAGCATTTT | CASSINLDQPQHF
NA | TRBJ1-5 | NA | TRBV27 | TGTGCCAGCAGTCAGTCGATACTCTACAATCAGCCCCAGCATTTT | CASSQSILYNQPQHF
NA | TRBJ2-4 | NA | TRBV9 | TGTGCCAGCAGCGAAGCCGGTGGAAACATTCAGTACTTC | CASSEAGGNIQYF
once | TRBJ2-7 | TRBD2 | TRBV4-3 | TGCGCCAGCAGCCAAGGGACTAGCGGCCTCTACGAGCAGTACTTC | CASSQGTSGLYEQYF
NA | TRBJ1-1 | NA | TRBV7-3 | TGTGCCAGCAGTCTTATGTTGGACACTGAAGCTTTCTTT | CASSLMLDTEAFF
once | TRBJ2-5 | NA | TRBV7-3 | TGTGCCAGCAGCCCTGGGGGCGGGGCGCACCAAGAGACCCAGTACTTC | CASSPGGGAHQETQYF
few | TRBJ1-1 | NA | TRBV19 | TGTGCCAGTAGTGGCTCGACAACTACCTTGAACACTGAAGCTTTCTTT | CASSGSTTTLNTEAFF
few | TRBJ2-1 | NA | TRBV3-1/TRBV3-2 | TGTGCCAGCAGCCAAGATTGGGGGTTCAATGAGCAGTTCTTC | CASSQDWGFNEQFF
NA | TRBJ1-1 | NA | TRBV18 | TGTGCCAGCTCATCGGACAAGGGGGGTGGCACTGAAGCTTTCTTT | CASSSDKGGGTEAFF
NA | TRBJ2-1 | NA | TRBV24-1 | TGTGCCACCAGTGACGCGAATACAGGGAGTGAGCAGTTCTTC | CATSDANTGSEQFF
NA | TRBJ2-1 | NA | TRBV5-6 | TGTGCCAGCAGCTCCCCCGGCGAAGGTCGCAATGAGCAGTTCTTC | CASSSPGEGRNEQFF
NA | TRBJ1-5 | TRBD1 | TRBV30 | TGTGCCTTCCTCGACAGGGCGGCCAATCAGCCCCAGCATTTT | CAFLDRAANQPQHF
NA | TRBJ2-3 | NA | TRBV11-3 | TGTGCCAGCAGCTTATCGACGCGGGCAGATACGCAGTATTTT | CASSLSTRADTQYF
NA | TRBJ1-4 | TRBD1 | TRBV3-1/TRBV3-2 | TGTGCCAGCGGGGTCTGGGACAGGTATAATGAAAAACTGTTTTTT | CASGVWDRYNEKLFF
few | TRBJ2-5 | NA | TRBV6-2/TRBV6-3 | TGTGCCAGCAGTCGTCGGGCTATCCAAGAGACCCAGTACTTC | CASSRRAIQETQYF
NA | TRBJ2-5 | TRBD1 | TRBV18 | TGTGCCAGCTCAGCGACAGGGACCCAAGAGACCCAGTACTTC | CASSATGTQETQYF
once | TRBJ2-4 | NA | TRBV19 | TGTGCCAGTAGTAAAGACTCCCTAGCCAAAAACATTCAGTACTTC | CASSKDSLAKNIQYF